This record looks at one TCR beta chain sequence and its context. In the study's own analysis: Reference gene primer amplification gave estimated nucleated cell counts. The data were produced by immunoSEQ multiplex PCR, yet TCRdb's version contains in-frame clones alone and is incomplete. The DNA was the basis for D and trimming; V, J and clone size are from that table. The sample shows approximately 88,000 clones, 85% to 90% of them seen only once. The trim removed 8 bases at V and 6 bases at J, leaving 12 bases unmatched. Per germline, CDR1 WNHNN and CDR2 SYGVQD (reference sequence). The CDR3 is made up of 15 amino acids. This specimen comes from a study of blood T cell repertoires in COVID-19. Study background: Samples representing acute and convalescent COVID-19 were sourced from the United States, Italy and Spain. T cells, B-cell-depleted T cells, or PBMCs supplied cDNA or gDNA.

This clonotype originated in a woman between 70 and 85 years old with acute or convalescent COVID-19. Sequencing was done on a sample of peripheral blood. V is TRBV10-1 and J is TRBJ2-3, with TRBD2 matching over 9 bases. The CDR3 DNA reads as TGCGCCAGCGGAACCTACCTAGCGGGGTTGGATACGCAGTATTTT. This encodes CASGTYLAGLDTQYF.